The T cell receptor beta chain under discussion was sequenced for a study of early T cells in non-severe SARS-CoV-2 infection. Overall study context: RNA in bulk from unsorted whole blood was sequenced, and chains were unpaired.

TCRdb called the 5' RACE reads again in MiXCR, with one record for every CDR3 protein. The sample lists around 70,000 distinct CDR3 sequences, approximately 9% occurring once. This clonotype has just a few counts. Trimming took 1 base from V and 3 from J, leaving 10 bases between them. CDR1 and CDR2 (germline): MGHRA, YSYEKL. This CDR3 is 15 amino acids long. Specimen: whole blood. The gene calls are TRBV4-1 and TRBJ1-5, with D unresolved. The sequence came from an adult who was a healthcare worker with PCR-confirmed SARS-CoV-2 infection or an uninfected control (not recorded which). CDR3 region: CASSQVQGLNQPQHF. The CDR3 DNA follows: TGCGCCAGCAGCCAAGTACAAGGGCTCAATCAGCCCCAGCATTTT.